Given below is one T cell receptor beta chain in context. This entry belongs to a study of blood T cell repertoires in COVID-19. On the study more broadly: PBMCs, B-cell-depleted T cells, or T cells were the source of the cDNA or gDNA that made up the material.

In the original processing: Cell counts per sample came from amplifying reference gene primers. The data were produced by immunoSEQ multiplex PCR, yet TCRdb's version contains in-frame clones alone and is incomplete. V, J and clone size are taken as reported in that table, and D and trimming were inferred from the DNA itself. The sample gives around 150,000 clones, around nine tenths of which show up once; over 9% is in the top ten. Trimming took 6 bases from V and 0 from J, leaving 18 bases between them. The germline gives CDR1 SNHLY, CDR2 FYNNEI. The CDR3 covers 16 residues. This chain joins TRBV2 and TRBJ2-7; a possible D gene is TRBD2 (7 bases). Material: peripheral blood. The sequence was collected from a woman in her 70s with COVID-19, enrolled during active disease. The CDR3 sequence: CASRGFGGGRSYEQYF. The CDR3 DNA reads TGTGCCAGCAGGGGGTTCGGCGGGGGCCGCTCCTACGAGCAGTACTTC.